The 32 T cell receptor beta chains in this list originate from one sample, sequenced in a study of cytomegalovirus exposure and HLA in healthy donors. Generated by immunoSEQ multiplex PCR, the TCRdb table keeps only in-frame clones and is missing some. The table shows 100,000 to 150,000 clones, with roughly 90% occurring only once. The sample comprised PBMCs. Receptors were obtained from a woman younger than 30 in good health and CMV-seronegative.

The J gene is TRBJ2-1, the V gene TRBV7-9; D remains ambiguous. Trimming left V 0 bases short and J 7 bases short, with 7 bases between. CDR3 length: 13 amino acids. Germline V lookup: CDR1 SEHNR, CDR2 FQNEAQ (reference sequence). CDR3 DNA: TGTGCCAGCAGCTTAGCCCTTCTAAATGAGCAGTTCTTC. This gives the protein CASSLALLNEQFF.

This clone was detected only once. The chain is built from TRBV9 and TRBJ2-7, with 7 bases that match TRBD1. Per germline, CDR1 SGDLS and CDR2 YYNGEE. V was pared by 3 bases and J by 5 bases, with 11 bases of the junction left unmatched. The CDR3 runs 15 residues. The CDR3 DNA is TGTGCCAGCAGCGACAATGATGGGACAGCAAACGAGCAGTACTTC. This gives the protein CASSDNDGTANEQYF.

CDR3: CASSGTFGGEQYF. CDR3 in DNA: TGTGCCAGCAGCGGAACCTTCGGGGGGGAGCAGTACTTC. The chain is built from TRBV9 and TRBJ2-7; TRBD2 matches 7 bases. Germline lookup yields CDR1 SGDLS and CDR2 YYNGEE. V gave up 3 bases and J gave up 7 bases; unmatched junction bases: 7. This CDR3 spans 13 amino acids.

The chain recombines TRBV18 with TRBJ1-5; 10 positions match TRBD1. V trimming: 4 bases; J trimming: 0 bases; junction bases outside the gene matches: 3. Germline CDR1 reads KGHSH; CDR2 reads LQKENI. This CDR3 comprises 16 residues. The CDR3 loop reads CASSLGTGVSNQPQHF. The CDR3 DNA sequence: TGTGCCAGCTCACTTGGGACAGGGGTTAGCAATCAGCCCCAGCATTTT. The whole variable domain, remainder taken from reference TRBV18 and TRBJ1-5, is NAGVMQNPRHLVRRRGQEARLRCSPMKGHSHVYWYRQLPEEGLKFMVYLQKENIIDESGMPKERFSAEFPKEGPSILRIQQVVRGDSAAYFCASSLGTGVSNQPQHFGDGTRLSIL.

This chain links TRBV5-1 with TRBJ2-2, with 10 bases identical to TRBD2. The CDR3 has 16 residues. The germline CDR1 and CDR2 sequences are SGHRS and YFSETQ. Trimming removed 4 bases from V and 4 bases from J; junction bases left unmatched: 7. The CDR3 DNA is TGCGCCAGCAGCCCAGGGACTAGCGCGTTCACCGGGGAGCTGTTTTTT. Translation gives CASSPGTSAFTGELFF. Using reference TRBV5-1 and TRBJ2-2 for the parts outside the CDR3, the full variable domain is KAGVTQTPRYLIKTRGQQVTLSCSPISGHRSVSWYQQTPGQGLQFLFEYFSETQRNKGNFPGRFSGRQFSNSRSEMNVSTLELGDSALYLCASSPGTSAFTGELFFGEGSRLTVL.

Here the CDR3 reads CASSIDPYAPYEQYF. The CDR3 nucleotides read TGTGCCAGTAGTATAGACCCCTATGCCCCCTACGAGCAGTACTTC. This chain joins TRBV19 and TRBJ2-7; D not certain. The CDR3 spans 15 residues. V lost 0 bases, J lost 2 bases, and 11 bases lay in between. CDR1 and CDR2 (germline): LNHDA, SQIVND (reference sequence).

The genes are TRBV14 and TRBJ2-1; D is undetermined. The V end was cut by 2 bases, the J end by 4 bases, with 6 bases between. This CDR3 contains 13 residues. Germline CDR1 reads SGHDN; CDR2 reads FVKESK. The CDR3: CASSQLRYNEQFF. The DNA for the CDR3 is TGTGCCAGCAGCCAACTACGGTACAATGAGCAGTTCTTC.

The gene calls are TRBV5-1 and TRBJ2-7, with 9 bases matching TRBD1. This CDR3 has 16 residues. Trimming at V came to 0 bases and at J to 2 bases, leaving 6 bases not matched to a gene. From germline, CDR1 is SGHRS and CDR2 YFSETQ. CDR3 nucleotide sequence: TGCGCCAGCAGCTTGGGAGACAGGGGGGCTCCCTACGAGCAGTACTTC. Protein product: CASSLGDRGAPYEQYF.

DNA of the CDR3: TGCGCCAGCAGCCCGGTCAGGGTAAGCAACTATGGCTACACCTTC. Residues: CASSPVRVSNYGYTF. V usage is TRBV4-1 and J usage is TRBJ1-2, with TRBD1 as a possible D gene (5 bases). Germline CDR1 and CDR2: MGHRA and YSYEKL. This CDR3 comprises 15 residues. V was clipped by 4 bases and J by 2 bases, with 14 bases between them.

V usage is TRBV6-5 and J usage is TRBJ2-7; 7 bases are shared with TRBD2. The germline V gene has CDR1 MNHEY and CDR2 SVGAGI. The CDR3 totals 15 residues. Trimming removed 4 bases from V and 4 bases from J; junction bases left unmatched: 10. Written as DNA, the CDR3 is TGTGCCAGCAGTTCGCGGGCTCGGGGGGAATACGAGCAGTACTTC. Its translation is CASSSRARGEYEQYF.

The chain joins TRBV5-6 to TRBJ1-2, with TRBD1 as a possible D gene (5 bases). Germline CDR1 reads SGHDT; CDR2 reads YYEEEE. V gave up 1 base and J gave up 2 bases, with 6 bases separating them. The CDR3 sequence is 13 residues long. CDR3 residues: CASSLRGNYGYTF. CDR3 coding DNA: TGTGCCAGCAGCTTGAGGGGAAACTATGGCTACACCTTC.

This clone was seen just once. The chain couples TRBV9 to TRBJ1-1; TRBD1 aligns across 8 bases. The CDR3 covers 15 residues. V dropped 3 bases and J dropped 5; count of bases not matched to a gene: 9. The germline V gene has CDR1 SGDLS and CDR2 YYNGEE. CDR3 sequence (DNA): TGTGCCAGCAGCGCGACACAGGGGGGTGGGACTGAAGCTTTCTTT. It encodes CASSATQGGGTEAFF.

This chain uses TRBV11-1 with TRBJ2-2; 7 bases agree with TRBD2. Trimming removed 1 base from V and 4 bases from J; junction bases left unmatched: 3. In germline, CDR1 is SGHAT, CDR2 FQDESV (reference sequence). The CDR3 sequence is 15 residues long. The CDR3 spells CASSLGGRATGELFF. CDR3 DNA sequence: TGTGCCAGCAGCTTAGGAGGGAGGGCCACCGGGGAGCTGTTTTTT.

The CDR3 here is CASSYPGQGPSGYTF. CDR3 nucleotide sequence: TGTGCCAGCAGCTACCCCGGACAGGGACCAAGCGGCTACACCTTC. The chain joins TRBV7-2 to TRBJ1-2; 8 bases agree with TRBD1. There are 15 residues in the CDR3. The V segment lost 4 bases and the J segment 8 bases; nucleotides outside the gene matches: 12. Germline CDR1 SGHTA, CDR2 FQGNSA.

The chain couples TRBV18 to TRBJ2-7, with 9 positions matching TRBD1. Trimming took 6 bases from V and 6 from J; bases not matched to a gene: 12. This CDR3 has 15 amino acids. CDR1 and CDR2 (germline): KGHSH, LQKENI. The chain's CDR3 is CASSEVVGQGSEQYF. The CDR3 coding sequence is TGTGCCAGCTCGGAGGTAGTGGGACAGGGCAGCGAGCAGTACTTC.

The gene calls are TRBV6-5 and TRBJ2-7; 10 bases agree with TRBD2. The CDR3 totals 16 residues. Germline assignment: CDR1 MNHEY and CDR2 SVGAGI. After removal of 0 bases from V and 5 bases from J, the junction contained 7 bases not matched to a gene. The CDR3 reads CASSYSASGSPNEQYF. CDR3 sequence (DNA): TGTGCCAGCAGTTACTCGGCTAGCGGGAGCCCCAACGAGCAGTACTTC.

This rearrangement joins TRBV28 to TRBJ2-7; 7 nucleotides agree with TRBD1. The ends lost 5 bases at V and 4 bases at J; junction bases unmatched: 11. Germline-derived CDR1 and CDR2 are MDHEN and SYDVKM. This CDR3 comprises 15 residues. CDR3 in amino acids: CASSPGDRVAYEQYF. In nucleotides, the CDR3 is TGTGCCAGCAGTCCAGGCGACAGGGTTGCATACGAGCAGTACTTC.

This chain joins TRBV20-1 and TRBJ2-7; D gene ambiguous. This CDR3 has 11 residues. Germline loops: CDR1 DFQATT, CDR2 SNEGSKA (reference sequence). V was pared by 3 bases and J by 5 bases, with 8 bases between. The CDR3 region is CSASRVNEQYF. CDR3 DNA sequence: TGCAGTGCTAGCCGAGTAAACGAGCAGTACTTC.

This clone was picked up one time. This chain connects TRBV20-1 to TRBJ2-7; perhaps TRBD2 as D (6 bases). The CDR3 spans 11 residues. V was shortened by 6 bases and J by 9 bases, with 15 bases between the two germline ends. The germline CDR1 and CDR2 sequences are DFQATT and SNEGSKA (reference sequence). The DNA of the CDR3 is TGCAGTGCGGCCGGCGGGGTTACGCAGTACTTC. It encodes CSAAGGVTQYF.

This rearrangement joins TRBV4-1 to TRBJ2-2; D may be TRBD1 (6 bases). The germline V gene encodes CDR1 MGHRA and CDR2 YSYEKL. The V end was cut by 0 bases, the J end by 4 bases, with 9 bases between. The length of the CDR3 is 15 residues. The CDR3 region is CASSQEQGGTGELFF. The CDR3 DNA is TGCGCCAGCAGCCAAGAACAGGGTGGCACCGGGGAGCTGTTTTTT.

The chain combines TRBV7-9 with TRBJ1-2; weak D call: TRBD1 (5 bases). Trimming took off 3 bases at V and 5 bases at J, with 13 bases between the two ends. CDR1 is SEHNR and CDR2 is FQNEAQ in the germline V gene (reference sequence). This CDR3 region has 14 residues. CDR3 in amino acids: CASSFISGDYGYTF. DNA of the CDR3: TGTGCCAGCAGCTTTATTTCGGGGGATTATGGCTACACCTTC. The full variable domain, with the rest looked up from reference TRBV7-9 and TRBJ1-2, is DTGVSQNPRHKITKRGQNVTFRCDPISEHNRLYWYRQTLGQGPEFLTYFQNEAQLEKSRLLSDRFSAERPKGSFSTLEIQRTEQGDSAMYLCASSFISGDYGYTFGSGTRLTVV.

In its sample, this clone was seen once. The chain joins TRBV28 to TRBJ1-3; unclear D gene. Between the trimmed V and J ends, which lost 3 bases and 4 bases, there was a span of 13 bases. The germline gives CDR1 MDHEN, CDR2 SYDVKM. CDR3 length: 15 amino acids. The CDR3 loop reads CASSFGGGLGNTIYF. In DNA, the CDR3 is TGTGCCAGCAGTTTTGGTGGAGGGTTAGGAAACACCATATATTTT.

This chain links TRBV7-2 with TRBJ2-7, with 12 bases identical to TRBD2. V lost 1 base to trimming and J lost 0 bases; unmatched junction nucleotides: 1. Germline values: CDR1 SGHTA, CDR2 FQGNSA. The CDR3 has 16 amino acids. The CDR3 DNA reads as TGTGCCAGCAGCTTAGGACTAGCGGGAGACTCCTACGAGCAGTACTTC. It translates to CASSLGLAGDSYEQYF.

CDR3 in amino acids: CASSLAAGGSEQYF. CDR3 in DNA: TGTGCCAGCAGCTTAGCAGCAGGGGGTAGCGAGCAGTACTTC. The chain has TRBV7-2 and TRBJ2-7, with TRBD1 identical over 7 bases. V lost 0 bases and J lost 6; bases outside the gene matches: 5. Germline V CDR1 and CDR2: SGHTA, FQGNSA. The CDR3 totals 14 residues.

This sequence joins TRBV5-1 and TRBJ2-7; 8 bases fit TRBD1. The V gene end was trimmed by 4 bases and the J gene end by 1 base; junction bases not matched to a gene: 7. The CDR3 is 15 amino acids. Germline CDR1 SGHRS, CDR2 YFSETQ. The CDR3 DNA follows: TGCGCCAGCAGCGCCCAGGGGGCTTGGTCCTACGAGCAGTACTTC. It encodes CASSAQGAWSYEQYF.

The chain couples TRBV2 to TRBJ2-3; 10 positions match TRBD2. After removal of 6 bases from V and 2 bases from J, the junction contained 11 bases not matched to a gene. The CDR3 totals 17 residues. The V gene's germline CDR1 is SNHLY and CDR2 FYNNEI. The CDR3 sequence is CASSDPLAGGLTDTQYF. The CDR3 DNA reads as TGTGCCAGCAGCGACCCGTTAGCGGGGGGACTCACAGATACGCAGTATTTT.

V gene TRBV18 combines with J gene TRBJ1-2; D gene unclear. CDR1 KGHSH and CDR2 LQKENI come from the germline V gene. V lost 5 bases and J lost 0, with 19 bases in between. This CDR3 has 17 amino acids. The DNA of the CDR3 is TGTGCCAGCTCATCCCCGAACCTAGTGGGAGCTAACTATGGCTACACCTTC. Translating it yields CASSSPNLVGANYGYTF.

The V gene is TRBV10-1, the J gene TRBJ2-7, with D hard to call. V dropped 5 bases and J dropped 2 bases, with 22 bases sitting between them. This CDR3 contains 17 residues. Germline loops: CDR1 WNHNN, CDR2 SYGVQD (reference sequence). CDR3 sequence reads: CASSYILSRRRTYEQYF. DNA of the CDR3: TGCGCCAGCAGTTATATCCTCTCTAGGCGGAGAACCTACGAGCAGTACTTC.

The chain carries TRBV9 and TRBJ2-7; TRBD2 aligns across 9 bases. With 0 bases clipped from V and 3 bases from J, the junction kept 4 bases outside the gene matches. The CDR3 is 15 amino acids. Germline V lookup: CDR1 SGDLS, CDR2 YYNGEE. CDR3 protein: CASSVEAGGNYEQYF. The CDR3 DNA reads as TGTGCCAGCAGCGTAGAGGCGGGGGGGAACTACGAGCAGTACTTC.

J is TRBJ2-5 and V is TRBV27; TRBD2 agrees at 13 bases. Germline loops: CDR1 MNHEY, CDR2 SMNVEV (reference sequence). This CDR3 is 16 amino acids long. Trimming removed 4 bases from V and 5 bases from J; junction bases left unmatched: 7. The CDR3 spells CASSSYGTSGAETQYF. The CDR3 DNA is TGTGCCAGCAGTTCCTATGGGACTAGCGGGGCTGAGACCCAGTACTTC.

This chain connects TRBV7-9 to TRBJ2-7; D call uncertain. Trimming took off 2 bases at V and 3 bases at J, with 14 bases between the two ends. Germline V gene data show CDR1 as SEHNR and CDR2 as FQNEAQ (reference sequence). The CDR3 has 15 amino acids. The CDR3 DNA reads TGTGCCAGCAGCTTATTGCAGAGAGCGAACTACGAGCAGTACTTC. Translated, it gives CASSLLQRANYEQYF. The full variable domain, completed using reference TRBV7-9 and TRBJ2-7, is DTGVSQNPRHKITKRGQNVTFRCDPISEHNRLYWYRQTLGQGPEFLTYFQNEAQLEKSRLLSDRFSAERPKGSFSTLEIQRTEQGDSAMYLCASSLLQRANYEQYFGPGTRLTVT.

The gene calls are TRBV10-1 and TRBJ2-2; TRBD2 matches 15 bases. There are 16 residues in the CDR3. With V trimmed by 6 bases and J by 4 bases, 3 bases remained unmatched. CDR1 WNHNN and CDR2 SYGVQD come from the germline V gene (reference sequence). The CDR3 sequence is CASRAGLAGGTGELFF. The CDR3 coding sequence is TGCGCCAGCAGAGCGGGACTAGCGGGGGGCACCGGGGAGCTGTTTTTT.